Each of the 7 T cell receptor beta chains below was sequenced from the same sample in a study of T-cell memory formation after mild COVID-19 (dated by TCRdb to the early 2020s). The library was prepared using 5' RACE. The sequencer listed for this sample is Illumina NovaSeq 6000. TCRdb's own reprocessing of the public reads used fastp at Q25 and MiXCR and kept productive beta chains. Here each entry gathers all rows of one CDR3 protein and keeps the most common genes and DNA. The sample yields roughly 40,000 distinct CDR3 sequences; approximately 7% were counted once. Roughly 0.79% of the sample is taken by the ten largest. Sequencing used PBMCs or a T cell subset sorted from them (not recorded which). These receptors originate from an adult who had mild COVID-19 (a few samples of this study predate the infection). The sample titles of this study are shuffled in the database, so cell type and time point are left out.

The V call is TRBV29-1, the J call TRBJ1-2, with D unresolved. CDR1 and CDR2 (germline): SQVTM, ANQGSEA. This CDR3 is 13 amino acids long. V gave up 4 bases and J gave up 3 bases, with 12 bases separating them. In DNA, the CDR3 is TGCAGCGTTGGTGCCGAGAGGGACTATGGCTACACCTTC. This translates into CSVGAERDYGYTF.

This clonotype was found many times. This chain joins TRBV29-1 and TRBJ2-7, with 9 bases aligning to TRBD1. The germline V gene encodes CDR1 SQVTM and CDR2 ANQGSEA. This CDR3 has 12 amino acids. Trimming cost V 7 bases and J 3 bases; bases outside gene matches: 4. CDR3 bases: TGCAGCGCCGGACAGGGGAACTACGAGCAGTACTTC. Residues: CSAGQGNYEQYF.

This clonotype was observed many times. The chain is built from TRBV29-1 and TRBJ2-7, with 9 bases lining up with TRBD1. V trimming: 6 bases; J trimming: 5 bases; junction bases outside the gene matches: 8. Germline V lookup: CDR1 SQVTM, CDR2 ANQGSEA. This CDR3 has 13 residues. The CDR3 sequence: CSVVGTGLNEQYF. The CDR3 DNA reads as TGCAGCGTGGTAGGGACAGGGCTTAACGAGCAGTACTTC.

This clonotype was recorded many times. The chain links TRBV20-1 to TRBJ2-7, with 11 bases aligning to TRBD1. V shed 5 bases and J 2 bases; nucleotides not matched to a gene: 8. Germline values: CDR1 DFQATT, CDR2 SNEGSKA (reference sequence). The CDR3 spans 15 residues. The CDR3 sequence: CSAGNRDRGTYEQYF. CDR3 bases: TGCAGTGCTGGAAACCGGGACAGGGGGACCTACGAGCAGTACTTC.

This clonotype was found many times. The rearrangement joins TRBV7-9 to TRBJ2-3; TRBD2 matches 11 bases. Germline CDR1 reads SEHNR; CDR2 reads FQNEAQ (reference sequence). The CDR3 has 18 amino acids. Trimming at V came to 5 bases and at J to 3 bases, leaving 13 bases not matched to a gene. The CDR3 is CASSPDRLAGIVTDTQYF. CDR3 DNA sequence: TGTGCCAGCAGCCCAGACCGACTAGCGGGGATAGTTACAGATACGCAGTATTTT.

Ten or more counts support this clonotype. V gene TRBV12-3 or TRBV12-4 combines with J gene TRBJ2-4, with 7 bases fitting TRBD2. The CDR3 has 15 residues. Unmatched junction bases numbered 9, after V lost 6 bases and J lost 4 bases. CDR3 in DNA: TGTGCCAGCAGCCCCCCCGGGACTACTAAAAACATTCAGTACTTC. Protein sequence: CASSPPGTTKNIQYF.

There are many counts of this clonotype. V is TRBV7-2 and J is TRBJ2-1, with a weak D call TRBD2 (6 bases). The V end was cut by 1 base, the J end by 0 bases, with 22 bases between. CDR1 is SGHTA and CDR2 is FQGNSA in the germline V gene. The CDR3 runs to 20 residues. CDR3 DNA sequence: TGTGCCAGCAGCTTAGGTCGTGCGGTAGCGGTTGAGAGCTCCTACAATGAGCAGTTCTTC. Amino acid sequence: CASSLGRAVAVESSYNEQFF.